The rows below give T cell receptor beta chains drawn from one sample of a study of CD8+ T cells in alopecia areata. TCRdb's table, derived via immunoSEQ multiplex PCR, lists solely in-frame clones and lacks some. The table includes about 190,000 clones, around 56% detected once. Source: CD4+ T cells sorted from blood, taken at week 4, from a patient treated with tofacitinib. Every receptor here comes from a human donor with alopecia areata. CDR3s include the opening cysteine and the closing phenylalanine or tryptophan. A D gene is named only where the DNA matches it firmly. Part of the rows lack a size; the others show once, few, many or a class for expanded clones.

TRBJ2-7,TRBV30,few,NA,CAWSVRDKAYEQYF,TGTGCCTGGAGTGTACGGGACAAAGCCTACGAGCAGTACTTC
TRBJ1-2,TRBV29-1,few,TRBD1,CSVTGQEFNYGYTF,TGCAGCGTTACGGGACAGGAGTTTAACTATGGCTACACCTTC
TRBJ1-1,TRBV28,NA,NA,CASSVVGNTEAFF,TGTGCCAGCAGTGTAGTGGGGAACACTGAAGCTTTCTTT
TRBJ2-5,TRBV7-2,NA,TRBD2,CASSHFGSGGETQYF,TGTGCCAGCAGCCACTTCGGCAGCGGGGGTGAGACCCAGTACTTC
TRBJ1-1,TRBV29-1,NA,NA,CSVEDVRASEAFF,TGCAGCGTTGAAGATGTAAGGGCATCCGAAGCTTTCTTT
TRBJ2-5,TRBV10-3,NA,TRBD2,CAISSGSETQYF,TGTGCCATCTCAAGCGGGAGTGAGACCCAGTACTTC
TRBJ1-2,TRBV6-1,NA,NA,CASSRDNYGYTF,TGTGCCAGCAGCAGGGATAACTATGGCTACACCTTC
TRBJ2-7,TRBV5-1,NA,NA,CASSPGAVSLYEQYF,TGCGCCAGCAGCCCTGGGGCGGTCTCCCTCTACGAGCAGTACTTC
TRBJ1-1,TRBV30,NA,NA,CAWTSGQTEAFF,TGTGCCTGGACCTCCGGACAGACTGAAGCTTTCTTT
TRBJ1-5,TRBV30,NA,NA,CASKGSGQPQHF,TGTGCCTCCAAGGGGTCGGGTCAGCCCCAGCATTTT
TRBJ1-2,TRBV9,NA,TRBD1,CASSVVSQQGAPTF,TGTGCCAGCAGCGTAGTATCCCAACAGGGGGCACCAACCTTC
TRBJ2-3,TRBV5-1,few,NA,CASSLDQPGTDTQYF,TGCGCCAGCAGCTTGGACCAGCCCGGCACAGATACGCAGTATTTT
TRBJ1-2,TRBV25-1,NA,TRBD1,CASSAYSGGGYTF,TGTGCCAGCAGTGCTTACTCAGGGGGAGGCTACACCTTC
TRBJ2-7,TRBV13,few,TRBD1,CASSLNRQGDYEQYF,TGTGCCAGCAGCTTAAATCGACAGGGGGACTACGAGCAGTACTTC
TRBJ1-1,TRBV7-9,NA,NA,CASRRTPGTEAFF,TGTGCCAGCAGAAGGACCCCAGGCACTGAAGCTTTCTTT
TRBJ1-1,TRBV6-5,once,TRBD1,CASRSDRAVTEAFF,TGTGCCAGCAGGTCGGACAGGGCAGTTACTGAAGCTTTCTTT
TRBJ1-4,TRBV6-5,NA,NA,CASSRTTNEKLFF,TGTGCCAGCAGCCGCACGACTAATGAAAAACTGTTTTTT
TRBJ1-5,TRBV6-6,NA,NA,CASHGVNQPQHF,TGTGCCAGCCATGGAGTCAATCAGCCCCAGCATTTT
TRBJ2-1,TRBV4-3,NA,NA,CASSRDSGYNEQFF,TGCGCCAGCAGCCGAGATAGCGGTTACAATGAGCAGTTCTTC
TRBJ2-2,TRBV29-1,few,TRBD2,CSVGTSGIGELFF,TGCAGCGTTGGAACTAGCGGGATCGGGGAGCTGTTTTTT
TRBJ2-5,TRBV30,few,NA,CAWSPGGTQYF,TGTGCCTGGTCCCCTGGGGGGACCCAGTACTTC
TRBJ2-2,TRBV30,once,TRBD1,CAWRDRRNTGELFF,TGTGCCTGGCGGGACAGGCGGAACACCGGGGAGCTGTTTTTT
TRBJ2-4,TRBV30,NA,NA,CAWSGGHGNIQYF,TGTGCCTGGAGTGGTGGGCATGGAAACATTCAGTACTTC
TRBJ2-3,TRBV29-1,NA,TRBD1,CSDLTGGDTQYF,TGCAGCGACCTGACAGGGGGAGATACGCAGTATTTT
TRBJ2-1,TRBV7-3,NA,TRBD2,CASSLSPPASGRGNNEQFF,TGTGCCAGCAGCTTAAGCCCTCCTGCTAGCGGGAGGGGAAACAATGAGCAGTTCTTC
TRBJ1-4,TRBV27,few,NA,CASSHTPGQREEKLFF,TGTGCCAGCAGCCATACTCCGGGACAAAGAGAAGAAAAACTGTTTTTT
TRBJ1-2,TRBV7-2,NA,NA,CASSLAQAAAGLMGYTF,TGTGCCAGCAGCTTAGCCCAGGCGGCCGCCGGGTTGATGGGCTACACCTTC
TRBJ2-7,TRBV29-1,NA,NA,CSVEVRGEQYF,TGCAGCGTTGAAGTAAGAGGGGAGCAGTACTTC
TRBJ1-2,TRBV6-1,NA,NA,CASRGAPEGYTF,TGTGCCAGCAGGGGGGCCCCGGAGGGCTACACCTTC
TRBJ1-2,TRBV19,many,NA,CASSHSYGYTF,TGTGCCAGTAGCCATAGTTATGGCTACACCTTC
TRBJ1-5,TRBV5-1,NA,NA,CASSLGRDQPQHF,TGCGCCAGCAGCTTGGGGAGGGATCAGCCCCAGCATTTT
TRBJ2-7,TRBV7-2,once,NA,CASSLMREQYF,TGCGCCAGCAGCTTAATGCGAGAGCAGTACTTC
TRBJ2-5,TRBV29-1,few,NA,CSVEVGLARYSETQYF,TGCAGCGTTGAAGTCGGGCTAGCGAGGTATTCGGAGACCCAGTACTTC